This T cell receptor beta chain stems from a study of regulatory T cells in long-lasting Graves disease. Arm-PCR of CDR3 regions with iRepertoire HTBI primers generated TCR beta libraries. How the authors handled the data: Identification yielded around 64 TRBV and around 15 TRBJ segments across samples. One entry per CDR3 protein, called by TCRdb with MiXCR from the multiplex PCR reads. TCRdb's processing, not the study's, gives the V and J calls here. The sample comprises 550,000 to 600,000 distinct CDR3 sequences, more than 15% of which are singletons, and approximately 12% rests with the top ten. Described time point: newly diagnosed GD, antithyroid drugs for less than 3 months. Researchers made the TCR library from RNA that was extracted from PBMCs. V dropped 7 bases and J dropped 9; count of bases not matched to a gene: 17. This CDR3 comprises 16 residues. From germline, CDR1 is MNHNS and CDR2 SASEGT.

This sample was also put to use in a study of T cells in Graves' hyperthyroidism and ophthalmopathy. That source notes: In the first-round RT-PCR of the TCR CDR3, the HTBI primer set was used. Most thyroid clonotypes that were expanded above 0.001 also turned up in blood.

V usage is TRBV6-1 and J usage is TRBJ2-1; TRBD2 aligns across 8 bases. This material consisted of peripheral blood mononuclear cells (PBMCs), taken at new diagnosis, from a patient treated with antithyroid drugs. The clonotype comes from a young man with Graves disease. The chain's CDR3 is CASKGGTSGLGGEQFF. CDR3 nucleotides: TGTGCCAGCAAGGGTGGCACTAGCGGTCTGGGTGGTGAGCAGTTCTTC.